This TCR beta chain was sequenced in a study of cytomegalovirus exposure and HLA in healthy donors. The germline V gene has CDR1 SGHTA and CDR2 FQGNSA. This CDR3 spans 16 amino acids. The V gene lost 0 bases and the J gene lost 3 bases, with 11 bases spanning the gap. Whole-study results and caveats: Exclusion as indistinguishable affected some V segments, including TRBV6-2 and TRBV6-3.

A word on this clone: The antigen remains unidentified.

It was with 60 Vbeta and 13 Jbeta primers that the PCR ran. The data were produced by immunoSEQ multiplex PCR, yet TCRdb's version contains in-frame clones alone and is incomplete. This sample contains about 88,000 clones. The sequence was obtained from a girl aged 5-17 years in good health and CMV-seropositive. Sequencing was done on a sample of PBMCs. The chain couples TRBV7-2 to TRBJ2-2, with D perhaps TRBD2 (6 bases). CDR3 bases: TGTGCCAGCAGCTTAGCCCCCGGGGGATACACCGGGGAGCTGTTTTTT. This gives the protein CASSLAPGGYTGELFF.